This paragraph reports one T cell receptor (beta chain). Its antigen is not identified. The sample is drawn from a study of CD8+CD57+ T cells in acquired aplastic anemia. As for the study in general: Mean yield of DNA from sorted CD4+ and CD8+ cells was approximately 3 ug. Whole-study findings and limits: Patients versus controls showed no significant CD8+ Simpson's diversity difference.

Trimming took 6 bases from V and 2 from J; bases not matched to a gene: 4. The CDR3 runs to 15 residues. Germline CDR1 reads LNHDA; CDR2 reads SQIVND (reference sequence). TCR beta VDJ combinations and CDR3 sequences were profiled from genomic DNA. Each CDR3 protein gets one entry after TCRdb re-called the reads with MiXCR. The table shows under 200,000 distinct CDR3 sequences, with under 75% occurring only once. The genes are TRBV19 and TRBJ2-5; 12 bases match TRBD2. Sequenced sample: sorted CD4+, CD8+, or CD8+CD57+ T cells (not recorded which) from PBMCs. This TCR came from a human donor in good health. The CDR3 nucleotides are TGTGCCAGTAGCCTGACTAGCGGGGGTCAAGAGACCCAGTACTTC. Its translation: CASSLTSGGQETQYF.